These 27 T cell receptor beta chains originate from one sample sequenced in a study of CD8+ T cells in alopecia areata. Reverse transcription of extracted RNA yielded cDNA, which provided the sequencing template. Sequencing was performed with immunoSEQ multiplex PCR; in TCRdb, only in-frame clones are kept and a portion is missing. The table has roughly 180,000 clones, 50% to 60% seen once; the top ten hold 3% to 3.5%. As for treatment: oral pan-JAK inhibitor, 5-10 mg twice daily. The sample in question was CD4+ T cells sorted from blood, obtained at week 4, from a patient treated with tofacitinib. The receptors come from a human donor with alopecia areata.

This clone was counted only a few times. This chain connects TRBV5-1 to TRBJ1-5; weak D call: TRBD1 (5 bases). The CDR3 has 14 residues. The germline V and J ends were trimmed by 1 base and 5 bases, with 10 bases remaining between them. Per germline, CDR1 SGHRS and CDR2 YFSETQ. The CDR3 DNA follows: TGCGCCAGCAGCTTGAGTTCGGGGGATCAGCCCCAGCATTTT. This codes for CASSLSSGDQPQHF.

J is TRBJ1-2 and V is TRBV29-1; D unclear. V shed 7 bases and J shed 6 bases, with 6 bases lying between them. Germline V gives CDR1 SQVTM, CDR2 ANQGSEA. The CDR3 spans 9 residues. CDR3 residues: CSAGNGYTF. For the CDR3, the DNA is TGCAGCGCCGGGAATGGCTACACCTTC.

The chain has TRBV4-1 and TRBJ2-2, with 8 bases aligning to TRBD2. CDR3 length: 16 residues. The germline V gene has CDR1 MGHRA and CDR2 YSYEKL. The V gene end was trimmed by 3 bases and the J gene end by 3 bases; junction bases not matched to a gene: 6. CDR3 DNA sequence: TGCGCCAGCAGCCATCCGGGACTAGGGTACACCGGGGAGCTGTTTTTT. Translating it yields CASSHPGLGYTGELFF.

The gene calls are TRBV6-1 and TRBJ1-2; D is possibly TRBD1 (5 bases). Trimming cost V 0 bases and J 0 bases, with 11 bases left between them. The CDR3 runs 16 residues. The germline V gene has CDR1 MNHNS and CDR2 SASEGT. In nucleotides, the CDR3 is TGTGCCAGCAGTGAAGCCTCGGGGGTAACTAACTATGGCTACACCTTC. This sequence encodes CASSEASGVTNYGYTF.

CDR3 DNA: TGTGCCAGCAGATCGGATAGCAATCAGCCCCAGCATTTT. Protein sequence: CASRSDSNQPQHF. The chain is built from TRBV2 and TRBJ1-5; no clear D gene. Germline-derived CDR1 and CDR2 are SNHLY and FYNNEI. The germline V and J ends were trimmed by 6 bases and 0 bases, with 6 bases remaining between them. The CDR3 length is 13 residues.

Only a few counts were recorded for this clone. The gene calls are TRBV29-1 and TRBJ2-5; possible D gene TRBD2, 5 bases. CDR3 length: 13 residues. V lost 6 bases, J lost 3 bases, and 14 bases lay in between. The germline V gene encodes CDR1 SQVTM and CDR2 ANQGSEA. The CDR3 reads CSVNWSGEETQYF. DNA of the CDR3: TGCAGCGTAAACTGGAGCGGTGAAGAGACCCAGTACTTC.

This sequence joins TRBV29-1 and TRBJ2-7; D gene uncertain. The V and J ends lost 4 bases and 3 bases respectively, with 13 bases between them. Germline assignment: CDR1 SQVTM and CDR2 ANQGSEA. The CDR3 covers 13 residues. For the CDR3, the DNA is TGCAGCGTTGCCCGGCGGATCAGCTACGAGCAGTACTTC. It translates to CSVARRISYEQYF.

This clone has more than one count but fewer than ten. This chain connects TRBV7-8 to TRBJ2-2, with D perhaps assigned TRBD1 or TRBD2 (5 bases each). Trimming took off 4 bases at V and 13 bases at J, with 13 bases between the two ends. Germline lookup yields CDR1 SGHVS and CDR2 FQNEAQ. This CDR3 has 12 amino acids. For the CDR3, the DNA is TGTGCCAGCAGCTCCCTGAGGGGTGCGCTGTTTTTT. Protein sequence: CASSSLRGALFF.

This rearrangement joins TRBV30 to TRBJ2-5, with 11 bases lining up with TRBD2. The germline V gene encodes CDR1 GTSNPN and CDR2 SVGIG (reference sequence). The ends lost 2 bases at V and 6 bases at J; junction bases unmatched: 8. This CDR3 is 15 amino acids long. The CDR3 region is CAWSIAGGPVQTQYF. The CDR3 DNA reads TGTGCCTGGAGTATAGCGGGGGGGCCCGTGCAGACCCAGTACTTC.

The CDR3 DNA is TGTGCCAGCAGCGTAGCGGGCCTTAGAATTCAAACCCAGTACTTC. This translates into CASSVAGLRIQTQYF. The chain couples TRBV9 to TRBJ2-5; D remains unclear. The germline CDR1 and CDR2 sequences are SGDLS and YYNGEE. The CDR3 spans 15 residues. V dropped 0 bases and J dropped 8 bases, with 17 bases sitting between them. The complete variable domain, with remaining parts taken from reference TRBV9 and TRBJ2-5, reads DSGVTQTPKHLITATGQRVTLRCSPRSGDLSVYWYQQSLDQGLQFLIQYYNGEERAKGNILERFSAQQFPDLHSELNLSSLELGDSALYFCASSVAGLRIQTQYFGPGTRLLVL.

The chain couples TRBV5-4 to TRBJ1-6; D gene unclear. CDR3 length equals 16 residues. The V and J ends lost 0 bases and 0 bases respectively, with 7 bases between them. Germline-derived CDR1 and CDR2 are SGHNT and YYREEE (reference sequence). CDR3 sequence: CASSLGSPSYNSPLHF. The CDR3 DNA sequence: TGTGCCAGCAGCTTGGGCAGTCCCTCCTATAATTCACCCCTCCACTTT.

The chain uses TRBV14 and TRBJ2-3, with D possibly being TRBD1 (5 bases). The germline V and J ends were trimmed by 8 bases and 0 bases, with 15 bases remaining between them. Per germline, CDR1 SGHDN and CDR2 FVKESK. The CDR3 spans 15 residues. CDR3 sequence reads: CASQPRGRSTDTQYF. Written as DNA, the CDR3 is TGTGCCAGCCAGCCAAGGGGTCGGAGCACAGATACGCAGTATTTT.

The V and J genes are TRBV13 and TRBJ1-1; D not certain. This CDR3 is built from 14 residues. The ends were cut back, 5 bases at V and 1 base at J, with 11 bases in the middle. Germline V gene data show CDR1 as PRHDT and CDR2 as FYEKMQ (reference sequence). The CDR3 protein is CASSPRRTNTEAFF. As DNA, the CDR3 is TGTGCCAGCAGCCCCAGGCGGACGAACACTGAAGCTTTCTTT. The whole variable domain, filled in from reference TRBV13 and TRBJ1-1, reads AAGVIQSPRHLIKEKRETATLKCYPIPRHDTVYWYQQGPGQDPQFLISFYEKMQSDKGSIPDRFSAQQFSDYHSELNMSSLELGDSALYFCASSPRRTNTEAFFGQGTRLTVV.

CDR3 bases: TGTGCCAGCAGGGACAGGGTTCGGATGGAGACCCAGTACTTC. It yields the protein CASRDRVRMETQYF. The rearrangement links TRBV6-5 to TRBJ2-5; 8 bases align to TRBD1. Germline V gene sequence: CDR1 MNHEY, CDR2 SVGAGI. V gave up 6 bases and J gave up 5 bases; unmatched junction bases: 8. The CDR3 is made up of 14 amino acids.

For this clone: Other DNA sequences from this sample encode an identical CDR3 as well. The V gene is TRBV5-6, the J gene TRBJ2-5; D remains ambiguous. CDR1 is SGHDT and CDR2 is YYEEEE in the germline V gene. Deletions cut 1 base from V and 1 base from J, with 2 bases between. This CDR3 contains 12 residues. The CDR3 bases are TGTGCCAGCAGCTTGATCCAAGAGACCCAGTACTTC. Its protein is CASSLIQETQYF.

The chain is built from TRBV29-1 and TRBJ1-1; D unresolved. There are 14 residues in the CDR3. Germline V gene lookup returns CDR1 SQVTM and CDR2 ANQGSEA. The germline V and J ends were trimmed by 1 base and 1 base, with 10 bases remaining between them. The CDR3 nucleotides are TGCAGCGTTGAAGGGTTAAGATCGAACACTGAAGCTTTCTTT. This gives the protein CSVEGLRSNTEAFF.

This clone appeared a few times. The V and J genes are TRBV28 and TRBJ2-6; no reliable D call. Trimming removed 3 bases at V and 5 bases at J, with 11 bases between. Germline V CDR1 and CDR2: MDHEN, SYDVKM. The CDR3 totals 15 residues. CDR3 nucleotides: TGTGCCAGCAGTTTTAGGGTGGGCCGGGCCAACGTCCTGACTTTC. Protein: CASSFRVGRANVLTF.

The chain employs TRBV20-1 and TRBJ1-2; possibly TRBD1 for D (5 bases). The CDR3 length is 11 residues. Germline-derived CDR1 and CDR2 are DFQATT and SNEGSKA (reference sequence). V lost 1 base and J lost 8, with 8 bases in between. CDR3 in amino acids: CSARGTFGYTF. For the CDR3, the DNA is TGCAGTGCTAGAGGGACATTCGGCTACACCTTC.

This clone has just a few counts. The chain has TRBV28 and TRBJ2-4; D may be TRBD1 or TRBD2 (6 bases each). CDR1 and CDR2 from the germline V gene are MDHEN and SYDVKM. Trimming shortened V by 2 bases and J by 12 bases, and 20 bases separated the two germline ends. The CDR3 is made up of 15 amino acids. CDR3 sequence: CASSLGGNGWGAQYF. The CDR3, as DNA: TGTGCCAGCAGTTTAGGCGGCAACGGGTGGGGGGCTCAGTACTTC.

This chain joins TRBV30 and TRBJ2-7, with D unresolved. V was shortened by 4 bases and J by 2 bases, with 9 bases between the two germline ends. This CDR3 contains 12 residues. Germline CDR1 and CDR2: GTSNPN and SVGIG (reference sequence). The CDR3 reads CAWKQETYEQYF. The DNA for the CDR3 is TGTGCCTGGAAGCAGGAGACCTACGAGCAGTACTTC.

This chain joins TRBV30 and TRBJ1-5; no definite D call. Germline V gene data show CDR1 as GTSNPN and CDR2 as SVGIG (reference sequence). V gave up 4 bases and J gave up 5 bases, with 9 bases separating them. The CDR3 length is 12 residues. The DNA for the CDR3 is TGTGCCTGGAATTACGGAGATCAGCCCCAGCATTTT. Protein sequence: CAWNYGDQPQHF.

The gene calls are TRBV14 and TRBJ1-2; D is uncertain. From germline, CDR1 is SGHDN and CDR2 FVKESK. Trimming took off 1 base at V and 2 bases at J, with 5 bases between the two ends. The CDR3 extends over 13 amino acids. The CDR3 sequence: CASSQGRNYGYTF. DNA of the CDR3: TGTGCCAGCAGCCAAGGAAGAAACTATGGCTACACCTTC.

J is TRBJ2-2 and V is TRBV5-6; 7 positions agree with TRBD2. This CDR3 is built from 16 residues. The V gene end was trimmed by 3 bases and the J gene end by 0 bases; junction bases not matched to a gene: 5. CDR1 is SGHDT, CDR2 YYEEEE, per germline. The CDR3 is CASSWGAGANTGELFF. For the CDR3, the DNA is TGTGCCAGCAGCTGGGGTGCGGGGGCGAACACCGGGGAGCTGTTTTTT.

The chain carries TRBV4-1 and TRBJ2-5; D unresolved. The V end was cut by 1 base, the J end by 1 base, with 7 bases between. The CDR3 length is 14 residues. Germline V gives CDR1 MGHRA, CDR2 YSYEKL. As DNA, the CDR3 is TGCGCCAGCAGCCAAGGGACGGTCCAAGAGACCCAGTACTTC. Residues: CASSQGTVQETQYF.

The chain carries TRBV25-1 and TRBJ1-3, with unresolved D. Germline loops: CDR1 MGHDK, CDR2 SYGVNS. V was trimmed by 0 bases and J by 1 base, leaving 1 base between them. The CDR3 sequence is 13 residues long. DNA for the CDR3: TGTGCCAGCAGTGAATATTCTGGAAACACCATATATTTT. It specifies CASSEYSGNTIYF.

The V and J genes are TRBV7-8 and TRBJ1-5; D is perhaps TRBD1 (6 bases). V lost 5 bases and J lost 6, with 14 bases in between. In germline, CDR1 is SGHVS, CDR2 FQNEAQ. This CDR3 contains 14 residues. The CDR3: CASSEDRLRQPQHF. The CDR3, as DNA: TGTGCCAGCAGCGAAGACAGGTTGCGTCAGCCCCAGCATTTT.

In this sample, this clone turned up a few times. The chain carries TRBV6-6 and TRBJ2-7; possibly TRBD1 for D (6 bases). From germline, CDR1 is MNHNY and CDR2 SVGAGI (reference sequence). V was shortened by 6 bases and J by 6 bases, with 15 bases between the two germline ends. The CDR3 has 13 amino acids. The CDR3 bases are TGTGCCAGCAGCCGACAGGCGGGTCCCGAGCAGTACTTC. Translated, it gives CASSRQAGPEQYF.